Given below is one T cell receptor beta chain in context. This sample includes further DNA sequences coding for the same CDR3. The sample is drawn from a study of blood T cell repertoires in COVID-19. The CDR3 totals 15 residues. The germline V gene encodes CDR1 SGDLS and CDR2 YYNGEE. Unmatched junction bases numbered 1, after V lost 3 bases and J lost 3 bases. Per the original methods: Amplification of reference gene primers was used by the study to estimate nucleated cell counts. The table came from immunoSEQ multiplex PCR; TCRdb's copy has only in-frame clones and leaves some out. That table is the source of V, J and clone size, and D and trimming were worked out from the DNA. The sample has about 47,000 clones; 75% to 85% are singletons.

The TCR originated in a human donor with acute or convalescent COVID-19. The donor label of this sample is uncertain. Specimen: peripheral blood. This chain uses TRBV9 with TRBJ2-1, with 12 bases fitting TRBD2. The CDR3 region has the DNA TGTGCCAGCAGCGCGACTAGCGGGAGCTACAATGAGCAGTTCTTC. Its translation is CASSATSGSYNEQFF.